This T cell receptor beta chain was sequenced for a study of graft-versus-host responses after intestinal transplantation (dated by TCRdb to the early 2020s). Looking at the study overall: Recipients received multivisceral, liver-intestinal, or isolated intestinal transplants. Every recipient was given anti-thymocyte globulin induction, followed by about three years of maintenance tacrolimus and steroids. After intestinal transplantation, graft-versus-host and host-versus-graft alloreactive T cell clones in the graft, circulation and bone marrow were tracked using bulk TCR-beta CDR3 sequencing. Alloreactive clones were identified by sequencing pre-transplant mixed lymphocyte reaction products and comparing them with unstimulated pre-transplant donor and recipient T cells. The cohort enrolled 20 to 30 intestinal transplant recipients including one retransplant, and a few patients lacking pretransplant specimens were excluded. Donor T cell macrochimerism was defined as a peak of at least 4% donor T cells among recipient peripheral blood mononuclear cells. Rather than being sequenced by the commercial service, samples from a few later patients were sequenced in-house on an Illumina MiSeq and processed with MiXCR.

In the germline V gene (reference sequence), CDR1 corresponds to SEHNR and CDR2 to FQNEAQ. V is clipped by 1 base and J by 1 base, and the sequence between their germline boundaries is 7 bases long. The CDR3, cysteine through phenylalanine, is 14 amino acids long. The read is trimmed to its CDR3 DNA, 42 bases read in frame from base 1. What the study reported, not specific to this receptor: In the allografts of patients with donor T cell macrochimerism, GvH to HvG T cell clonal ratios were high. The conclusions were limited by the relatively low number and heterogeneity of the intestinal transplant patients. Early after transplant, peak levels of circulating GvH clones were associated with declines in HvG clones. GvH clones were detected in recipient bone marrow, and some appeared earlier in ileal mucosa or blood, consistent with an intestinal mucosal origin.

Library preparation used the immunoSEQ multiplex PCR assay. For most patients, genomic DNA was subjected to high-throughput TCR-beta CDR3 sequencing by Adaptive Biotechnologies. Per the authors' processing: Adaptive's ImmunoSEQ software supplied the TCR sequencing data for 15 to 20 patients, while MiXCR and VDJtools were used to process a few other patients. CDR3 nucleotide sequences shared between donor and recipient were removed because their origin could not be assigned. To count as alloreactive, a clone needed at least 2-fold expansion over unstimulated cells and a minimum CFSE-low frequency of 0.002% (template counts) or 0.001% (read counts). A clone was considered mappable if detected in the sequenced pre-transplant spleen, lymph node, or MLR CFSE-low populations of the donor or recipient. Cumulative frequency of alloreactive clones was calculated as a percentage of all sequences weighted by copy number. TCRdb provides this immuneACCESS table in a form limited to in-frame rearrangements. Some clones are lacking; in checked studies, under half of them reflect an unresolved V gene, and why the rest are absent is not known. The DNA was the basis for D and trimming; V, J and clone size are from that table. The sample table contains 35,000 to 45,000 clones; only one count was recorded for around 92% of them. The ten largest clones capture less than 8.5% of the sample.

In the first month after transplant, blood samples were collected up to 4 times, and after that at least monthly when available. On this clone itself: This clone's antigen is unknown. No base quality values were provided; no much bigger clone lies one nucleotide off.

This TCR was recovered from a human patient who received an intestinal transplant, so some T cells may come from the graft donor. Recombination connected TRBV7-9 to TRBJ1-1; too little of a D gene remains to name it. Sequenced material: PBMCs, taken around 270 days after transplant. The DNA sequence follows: TGTGCCAGCAGCTTAGTAGGGCAGAACACTGAAGCTTTCTTT. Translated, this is CASSLVGQNTEAFF.